Listed here is a single TCR beta chain. Antigen specificity is unknown. The PCR used 60 Vbeta and 13 Jbeta primers. The method was immunoSEQ multiplex PCR; TCRdb's version includes in-frame clones alone and lacks a portion of them. The table shows 60,000 to 85,000 clones, with around 76% occurring only once. These data belong to a study of cytomegalovirus exposure and HLA in healthy donors. Study details: An early data release held some 85 million unique TCRs from HLA-typed donors. Regarding the study as a whole: Later, an analysis showed that TCR beta chains associated with HLA were more clonally expanded than others that were equally common.

This CDR3 region has 17 residues. Trimming cost V 5 bases and J 4 bases, with 21 bases left between them. CDR1 is LNHDA, CDR2 SQIVND, per germline (reference sequence). The TCR sequence derives from a male donor in good health and CMV-seropositive. The chain couples TRBV19 to TRBJ1-5; no clear D gene. Sample: PBMCs. CDR3 nucleotide sequence: TGTGCCAGTAGTCGGGTCCTTTCGGGGAATCGTAATCAGCCCCAGCATTTT. Protein: CASSRVLSGNRNQPQHF. Looking up the rest from reference TRBV19 and TRBJ1-5 gives the full variable domain: DGGITQSPKYLFRKEGQNVTLSCEQNLNHDAMYWYRQDPGQGLRLIYYSQIVNDFQKGDIAEGYSVSREKKESFPLTVTSAQKNPTAFYLCASSRVLSGNRNQPQHFGDGTRLSIL.